The clone carrying this T cell receptor (beta chain) turned up a few times. This entry belongs to a study of T-cell memory formation after mild COVID-19. MiXCR was run by TCRdb on the 5' RACE reads, yielding one entry per CDR3 protein. The top ten clones hold 20% to 25% of a sample with 270,000 or so distinct CDR3 sequences, over 15% of them seen once. Germline V gene lookup returns CDR1 LNHDA and CDR2 SQIVND (reference sequence). The CDR3 runs to 11 residues. The V end was cut by 4 bases, the J end by 6 bases, with 6 bases between. The chain recombines TRBV19 with TRBJ1-1; D is undetermined. This TCR derives from a man between 18 and 35 years old who had mild COVID-19 (a few samples of this study predate the infection). Cell type and time point are not known. The sequenced sample consisted of PBMCs or a T cell subset sorted from them (not recorded which). This CDR3 reads CASSTTAEAFF. The CDR3 nucleotides are TGTGCCAGTAGTACGACTGCTGAAGCTTTCTTT.